This TCR beta chain came from a study of vaccination and CD4 T cells after COVID-19. As for the study in general: The post-vaccine samples came a median 72 days after dose two (range 14 to 241).

Of note for this clonotype: Its antigen is not known.

Treatment meaning: approximately 9-day PBMC culture with coronavirus spike peptide pools or control peptides (ViraFEST assay). The unexposed donor provided CD4+ T cells, which were taken before the COVID-19 pandemic (2011-2018). Sequenced with the Oncomine TCR Beta short-read assay was DNA taken from cultured CD4+ T cells. Investigators isolated genomic DNA from cultured CD4+ T cells. TCRdb reprocessed the PCR reads via MiXCR and lists one record per CDR3 protein. The sample has approximately 7,000 distinct CDR3 sequences, around 33% seen once. Regarding the study as a whole: Spike mono-reactivity was the property of 304 of 307 vaccine-specific clones in convalescent patients.

The CDR3 spans 13 residues. The germline CDR1 and CDR2 sequences are SGHVS and FQNEAQ. Deletions cut 5 bases from V and 6 bases from J, with 14 bases between. The clonotype was recovered from a human donor in good health. This chain links TRBV7-8 with TRBJ2-7; possible D gene TRBD1, 5 bases. The specimen sequenced was CD4+ T cells from blood, cultured in vitro. The CDR3 DNA sequence: TGTGCCAGCAGCCCCCGCTCAGGGCTCGAGCAGTACTTC. Amino acid sequence: CASSPRSGLEQYF. Full variable domain (outside the CDR3, taken from reference TRBV7-8 and TRBJ2-7): GAGVSQSPRYKVAKRGQDVALRCDPISGHVSLFWYQQALGQGPEFLTYFQNEAQLDKSGLPSDRFFAERPEGSVSTLKIQRTQQEDSAVYLCASSPRSGLEQYFGPGTRLTVT.